This TCR beta chain was identified in a study of shared clonotypes between healthy human individuals. Study details: The donor group consisted of a couple of women and three men, aged 18 to 49. Findings and limits, study-wide: Researchers found naive subsets generally carried larger estimated richness than memory subsets. Represented diversity, genetic and exposure-history alike, was limited by few donors.

Produced via immunoSEQ multiplex PCR; TCRdb's table is partial and in-frame only. This table holds some 2,400,000 clones, about 94% found once. Concerning this clone: Its target is not known.

Sequenced sample: naive CD4+ T cells sorted from blood. Subset given: CD45RA+ positively selected. The sequence came from a man aged 18-30 years in good health.

CDR3 DNA: TGTGCCAGCAGCCCGGGACAGAGCTTGGGCACCTTC. Its translation: CASSPGQSLGTF. The chain carries TRBV5-4 and TRBJ1-2; 7 nucleotides line up with TRBD1. Germline CDR1 SGHNT, CDR2 YYREEE (reference sequence). Germline trimming cut 4 bases from V and 13 bases from J; bases unmatched to any gene: 10. CDR3 length equals 12 residues.